This T cell receptor beta chain was retrieved from a study of regulatory T cells in long-lasting Graves disease. Many counts were recorded for this clonotype. Its antigen is as yet unknown. Time point: persistent/refractory GD, antithyroid drugs over 5 years with positive TRAb. The TCR library was made from RNA extracted from PBMCs. Investigators prepared the TCR beta libraries by applying iRepertoire HTBI primers and Arm-PCR of CDR3 regions. Per the study methods: Sequenced samples collectively carried 62 TRBV and some 15 TRBJ segments. TCRdb ran MiXCR on the multiplex PCR reads and lists one entry per CDR3 protein. TCRdb, rather than the study authors, made the V and J calls. Among 300,000 to 500,000 distinct CDR3 sequences listed, about 20% were seen once. Germline V gene data show CDR1 as SGHAT and CDR2 as FQNNGV. V was trimmed by 2 bases and J by 7 bases, leaving 17 bases between them. The CDR3 runs to 15 residues.

Study conclusions and caveats: Less diverse TCR repertoires were seen in persistent Graves' patients than in newly diagnosed ones. Segments TRBV28, TRBJ1-2 and TRBJ2-5 showed preferential usage in persistent disease. The persistent group shared 2,500 to 3,000 public clonotypes, more than the roughly 970 shared by new patients.

The sample in question was peripheral blood mononuclear cells (PBMCs), obtained when the disease was refractory, from a patient treated with antithyroid drugs. The rearrangement joins TRBV11-2 to TRBJ1-2, with D unclear. This receptor was taken from a female donor with Graves disease. CDR3 in amino acids: CASSLRVEDAGGYTF. CDR3 coding DNA: TGTGCCAGCAGCTTACGTGTTGAGGACGCAGGTGGCTACACCTTC.